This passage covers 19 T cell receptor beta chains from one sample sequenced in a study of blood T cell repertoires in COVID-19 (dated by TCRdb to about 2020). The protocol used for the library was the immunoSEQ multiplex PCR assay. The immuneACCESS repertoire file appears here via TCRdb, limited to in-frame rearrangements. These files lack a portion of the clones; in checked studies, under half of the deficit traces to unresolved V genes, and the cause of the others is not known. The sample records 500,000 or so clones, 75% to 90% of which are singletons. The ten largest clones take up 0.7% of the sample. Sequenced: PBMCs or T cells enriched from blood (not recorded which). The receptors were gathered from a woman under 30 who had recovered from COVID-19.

DNA of the CDR3: TGTGCCAGCTCACCGCGTCCAGGGGTAGGGGATGGCTACACCTTC. Its translation is CASSPRPGVGDGYTF. This rearrangement joins TRBV18 to TRBJ1-2; D is perhaps TRBD1 (6 bases). The CDR3 sequence is 15 residues long. V was shortened by 3 bases and J by 6 bases, with 17 bases between the two germline ends. Looked up from germline, CDR1 is KGHSH and CDR2 is LQKENI.

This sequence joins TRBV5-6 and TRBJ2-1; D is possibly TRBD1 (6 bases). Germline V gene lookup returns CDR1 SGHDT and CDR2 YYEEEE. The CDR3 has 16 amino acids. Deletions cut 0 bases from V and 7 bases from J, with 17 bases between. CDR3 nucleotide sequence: TGTGCCAGCAGCTTGGGTAACCTCCTAAGGGGGAATGAGCAGTTCTTC. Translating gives CASSLGNLLRGNEQFF.

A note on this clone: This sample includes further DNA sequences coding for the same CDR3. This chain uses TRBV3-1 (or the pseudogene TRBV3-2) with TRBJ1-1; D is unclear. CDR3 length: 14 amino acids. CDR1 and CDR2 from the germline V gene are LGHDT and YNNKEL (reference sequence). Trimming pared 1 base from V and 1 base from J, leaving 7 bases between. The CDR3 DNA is TGTGCCAGCAGCCAAGGTGCGGGGAACACTGAAGCTTTCTTT. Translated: CASSQGAGNTEAFF.

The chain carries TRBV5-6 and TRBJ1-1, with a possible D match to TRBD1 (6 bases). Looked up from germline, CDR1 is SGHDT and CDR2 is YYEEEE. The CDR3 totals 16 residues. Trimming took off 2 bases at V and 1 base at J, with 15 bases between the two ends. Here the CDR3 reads CASSFFLTGQNTEAFF. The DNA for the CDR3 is TGTGCCAGCAGCTTTTTCCTGACAGGCCAGAACACTGAAGCTTTCTTT. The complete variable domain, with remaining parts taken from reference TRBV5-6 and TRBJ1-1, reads DAGVTQSPTHLIKTRGQQVTLRCSPKSGHDTVSWYQQALGQGPQFIFQYYEEEERQRGNFPDRFSGHQFPNYSSELNVNALLLGDSALYLCASSFFLTGQNTEAFFGQGTRLTVV.

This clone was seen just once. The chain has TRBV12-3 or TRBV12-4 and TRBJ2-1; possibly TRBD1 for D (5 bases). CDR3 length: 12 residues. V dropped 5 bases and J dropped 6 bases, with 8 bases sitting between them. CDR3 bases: TGTGCCAGCAGTCACGACAGCAATGAGCAGTTCTTC. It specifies CASSHDSNEQFF.

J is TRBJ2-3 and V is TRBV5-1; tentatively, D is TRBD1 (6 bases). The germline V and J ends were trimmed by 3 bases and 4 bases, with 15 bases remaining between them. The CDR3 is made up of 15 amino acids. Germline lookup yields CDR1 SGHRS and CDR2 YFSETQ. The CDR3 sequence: CASSSDSLPADTQYF. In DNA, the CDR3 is TGCGCCAGCAGCTCGGACAGCCTCCCGGCAGATACGCAGTATTTT.

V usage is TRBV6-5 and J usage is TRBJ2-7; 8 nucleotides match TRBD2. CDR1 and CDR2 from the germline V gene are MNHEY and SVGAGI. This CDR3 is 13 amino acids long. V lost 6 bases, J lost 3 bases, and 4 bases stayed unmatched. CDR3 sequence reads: CASRERGNYEQYF. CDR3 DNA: TGTGCCAGCAGAGAGCGGGGGAACTACGAGCAGTACTTC.

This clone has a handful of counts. CDR3 protein: CASSPGGGTEAFF. The CDR3 DNA reads TGTGCCAGCAGCCCGGGGGGGGGCACTGAAGCTTTCTTT. The V and J genes are TRBV11-3 and TRBJ1-1, with a weak D call TRBD1 (5 bases). This CDR3 spans 13 amino acids. CDR1 and CDR2 from the germline V gene are SGHNT and YENEEA. Trimming shortened V by 5 bases and J by 4 bases, and 11 bases separated the two germline ends. The full variable domain, with the rest looked up from reference TRBV11-3 and TRBJ1-1, is EAGVVQSPRYKIIEKKQPVAFWCNPISGHNTLYWYLQNLGQGPELLIRYENEEAVDDSQLPKDRFSAERLKGVDSTLKIQPAELGDSAVYLCASSPGGGTEAFFGQGTRLTVV.

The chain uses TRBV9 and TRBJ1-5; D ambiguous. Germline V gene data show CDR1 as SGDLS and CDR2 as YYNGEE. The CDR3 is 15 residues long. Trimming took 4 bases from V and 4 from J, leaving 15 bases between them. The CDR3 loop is CASSRRGELNQPQHF. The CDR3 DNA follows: TGTGCCAGCAGCAGGCGGGGAGAACTTAATCAGCCCCAGCATTTT.

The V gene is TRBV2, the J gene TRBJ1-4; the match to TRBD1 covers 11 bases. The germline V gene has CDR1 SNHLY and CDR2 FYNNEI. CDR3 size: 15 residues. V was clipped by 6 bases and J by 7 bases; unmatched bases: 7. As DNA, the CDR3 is TGTGCCAGCAGCGGACAGGGGGCTCGGGGTGAAAAACTGTTTTTT. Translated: CASSGQGARGEKLFF. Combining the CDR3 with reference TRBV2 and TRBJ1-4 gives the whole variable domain EPEVTQTPSHQVTQMGQEVILRCVPISNHLYFYWYRQILGQKVEFLVSFYNNEISEKSEIFDDQFSVERPDGSNFTLKIRSTKLEDSAMYFCASSGQGARGEKLFFGSGTQLSVL.

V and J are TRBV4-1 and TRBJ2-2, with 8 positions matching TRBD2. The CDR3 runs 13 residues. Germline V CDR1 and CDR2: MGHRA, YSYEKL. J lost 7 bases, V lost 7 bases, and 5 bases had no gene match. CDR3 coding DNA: TGCGCCAGCAAACTTAGCGGGGTCGGGGAGCTGTTTTTT. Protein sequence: CASKLSGVGELFF.

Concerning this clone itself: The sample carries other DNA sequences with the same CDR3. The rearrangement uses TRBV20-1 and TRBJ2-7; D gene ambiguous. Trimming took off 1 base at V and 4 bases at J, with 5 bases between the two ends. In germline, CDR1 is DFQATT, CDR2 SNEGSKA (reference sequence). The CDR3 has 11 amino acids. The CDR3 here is CSARGPYEQYF. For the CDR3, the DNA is TGCAGTGCTAGAGGGCCATACGAGCAGTACTTC.

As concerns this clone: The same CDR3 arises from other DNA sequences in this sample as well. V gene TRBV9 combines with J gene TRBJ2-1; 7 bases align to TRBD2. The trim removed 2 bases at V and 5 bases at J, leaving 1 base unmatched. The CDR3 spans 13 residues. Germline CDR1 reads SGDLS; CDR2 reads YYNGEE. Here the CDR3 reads CASSVGGNNEQFF. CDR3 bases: TGTGCCAGCAGCGTGGGGGGGAACAATGAGCAGTTCTTC.

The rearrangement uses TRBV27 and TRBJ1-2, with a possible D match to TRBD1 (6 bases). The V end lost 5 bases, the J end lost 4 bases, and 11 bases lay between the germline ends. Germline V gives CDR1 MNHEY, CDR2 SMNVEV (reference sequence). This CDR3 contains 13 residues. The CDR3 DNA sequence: TGTGCCAGCAGTGGGGCCAGGGGCTATGGCTACACCTTC. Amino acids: CASSGARGYGYTF.

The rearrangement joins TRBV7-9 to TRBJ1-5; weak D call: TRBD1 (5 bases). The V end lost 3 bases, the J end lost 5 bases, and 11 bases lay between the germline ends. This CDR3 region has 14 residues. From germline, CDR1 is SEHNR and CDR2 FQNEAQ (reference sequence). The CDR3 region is CASSLKGPDQPQHF. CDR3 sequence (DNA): TGTGCCAGCAGCTTGAAGGGGCCGGATCAGCCCCAGCATTTT.

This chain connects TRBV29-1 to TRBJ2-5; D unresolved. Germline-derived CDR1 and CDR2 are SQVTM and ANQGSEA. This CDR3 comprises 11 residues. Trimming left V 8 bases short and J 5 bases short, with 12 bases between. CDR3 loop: CSYDYSETQYF. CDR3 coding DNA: TGCAGCTACGATTACTCCGAGACCCAGTACTTC.

CDR3 protein: CASSPERYGYTF. The CDR3 DNA reads TGCGCCAGCAGCCCAGAACGCTATGGCTACACCTTC. The chain employs TRBV5-1 and TRBJ1-2; D call uncertain. V was pared by 4 bases and J by 4 bases, with 8 bases between. Germline lookup yields CDR1 SGHRS and CDR2 YFSETQ. CDR3 length equals 12 residues.

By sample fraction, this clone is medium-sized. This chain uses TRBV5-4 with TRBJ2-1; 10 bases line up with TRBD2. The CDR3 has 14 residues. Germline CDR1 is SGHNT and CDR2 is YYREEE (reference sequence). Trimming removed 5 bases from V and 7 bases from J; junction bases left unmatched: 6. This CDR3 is CASRWTSGGNEQFF. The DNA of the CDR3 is TGTGCCAGCAGATGGACTAGCGGCGGAAATGAGCAGTTCTTC.

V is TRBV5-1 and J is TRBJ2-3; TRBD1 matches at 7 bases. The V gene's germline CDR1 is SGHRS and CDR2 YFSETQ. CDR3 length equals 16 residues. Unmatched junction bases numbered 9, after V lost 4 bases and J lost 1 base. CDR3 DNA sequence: TGCGCCAGCAGCGGCCTTACAGGGGTCGGCACAGATACGCAGTATTTT. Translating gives CASSGLTGVGTDTQYF.